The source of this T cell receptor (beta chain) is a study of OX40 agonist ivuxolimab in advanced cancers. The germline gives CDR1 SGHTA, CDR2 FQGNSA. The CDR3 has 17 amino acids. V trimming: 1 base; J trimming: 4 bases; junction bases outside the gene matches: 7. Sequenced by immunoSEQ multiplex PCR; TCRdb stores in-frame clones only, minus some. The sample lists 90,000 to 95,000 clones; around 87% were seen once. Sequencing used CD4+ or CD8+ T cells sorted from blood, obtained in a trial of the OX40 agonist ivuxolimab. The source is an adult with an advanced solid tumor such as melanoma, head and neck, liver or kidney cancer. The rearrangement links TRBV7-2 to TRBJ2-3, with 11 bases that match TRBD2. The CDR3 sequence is CASSLVLAGGPADTQYF. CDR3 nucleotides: TGTGCCAGCAGCTTAGTGTTAGCGGGAGGGCCGGCAGATACGCAGTATTTT.